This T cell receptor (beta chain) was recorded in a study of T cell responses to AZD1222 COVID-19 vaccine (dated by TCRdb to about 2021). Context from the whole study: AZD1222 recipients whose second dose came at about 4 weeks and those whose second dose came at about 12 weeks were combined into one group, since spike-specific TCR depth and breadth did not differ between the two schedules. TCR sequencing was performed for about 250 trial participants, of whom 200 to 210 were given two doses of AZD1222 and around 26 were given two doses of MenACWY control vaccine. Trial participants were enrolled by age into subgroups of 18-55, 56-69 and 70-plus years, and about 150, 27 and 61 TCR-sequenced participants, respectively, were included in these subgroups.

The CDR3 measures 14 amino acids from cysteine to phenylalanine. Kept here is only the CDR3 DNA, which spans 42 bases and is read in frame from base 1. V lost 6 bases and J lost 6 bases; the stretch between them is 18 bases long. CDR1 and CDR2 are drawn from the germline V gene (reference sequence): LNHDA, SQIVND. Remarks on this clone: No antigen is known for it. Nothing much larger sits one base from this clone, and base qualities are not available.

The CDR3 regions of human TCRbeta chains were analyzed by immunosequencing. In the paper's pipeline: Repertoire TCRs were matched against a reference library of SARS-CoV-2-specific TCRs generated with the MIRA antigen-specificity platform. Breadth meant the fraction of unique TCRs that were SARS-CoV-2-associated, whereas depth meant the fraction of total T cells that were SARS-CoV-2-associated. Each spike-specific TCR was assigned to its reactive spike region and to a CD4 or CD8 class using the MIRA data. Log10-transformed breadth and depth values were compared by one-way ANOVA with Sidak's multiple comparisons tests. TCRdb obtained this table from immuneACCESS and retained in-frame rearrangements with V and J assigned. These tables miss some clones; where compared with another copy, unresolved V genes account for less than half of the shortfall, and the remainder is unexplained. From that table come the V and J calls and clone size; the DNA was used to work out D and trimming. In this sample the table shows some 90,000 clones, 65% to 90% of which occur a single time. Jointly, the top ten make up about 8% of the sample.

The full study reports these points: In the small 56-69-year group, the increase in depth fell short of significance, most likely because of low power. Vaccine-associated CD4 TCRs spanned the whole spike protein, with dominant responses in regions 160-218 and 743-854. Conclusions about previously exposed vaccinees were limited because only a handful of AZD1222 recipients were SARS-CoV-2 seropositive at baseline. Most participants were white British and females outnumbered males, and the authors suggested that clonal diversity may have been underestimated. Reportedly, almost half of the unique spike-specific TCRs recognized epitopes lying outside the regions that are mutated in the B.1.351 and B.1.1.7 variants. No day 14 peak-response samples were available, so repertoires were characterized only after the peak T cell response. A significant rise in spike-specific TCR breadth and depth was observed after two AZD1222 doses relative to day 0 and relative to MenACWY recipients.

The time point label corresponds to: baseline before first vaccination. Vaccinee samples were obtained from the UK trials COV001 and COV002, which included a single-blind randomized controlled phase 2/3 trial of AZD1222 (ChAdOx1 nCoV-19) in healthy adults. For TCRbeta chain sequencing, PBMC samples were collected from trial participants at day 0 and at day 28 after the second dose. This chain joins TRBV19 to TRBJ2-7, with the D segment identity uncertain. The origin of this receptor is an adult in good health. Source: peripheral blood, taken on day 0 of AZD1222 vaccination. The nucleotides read TGTGCCAGTAGCGTCGCCCTTATGGGTGGCGAGCAGTACTTC. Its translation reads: CASSVALMGGEQYF. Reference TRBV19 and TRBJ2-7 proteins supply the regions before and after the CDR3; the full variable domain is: DGGITQSPKYLFRKEGQNVTLSCEQNLNHDAMYWYRQDPGQGLRLIYYSQIVNDFQKGDIAEGYSVSREKKESFPLTVTSAQKNPTAFYLCASSVALMGGEQYFGPGTRLTVT.